The 4 T cell receptor beta chains in this list originate from one sample, sequenced in a study of T cell repertoires in cytomegalovirus infection. TCRdb redid the calling of the reads with MiXCR, one entry per CDR3 protein. Of 250,000 to 300,000 distinct CDR3 sequences listed, around 8.7% are singletons. Sequenced: PBMCs. The source of these receptors is a human donor in good health (CMV status not recorded). Some clones in this sample may be carry-over from other donors' samples.

This sequence joins TRBV28 and TRBJ1-2, with D possibly TRBD1 on 5 matching bases. The germline V gene has CDR1 MDHEN and CDR2 SYDVKM. The CDR3 extends over 14 amino acids. Trimming cost V 5 bases and J 8 bases, with 18 bases left between them. CDR3 region: CASSTGTASFGYTF. CDR3 coding DNA: TGTGCCAGCAGTACCGGGACCGCCTCGTTCGGCTACACCTTC.

There are many counts of this clonotype. The chain recombines TRBV7-8 with TRBJ1-1; 7 positions match TRBD1. This CDR3 comprises 14 residues. Trimming took 5 bases from V and 7 from J; bases not matched to a gene: 10. The V gene's germline CDR1 is SGHVS and CDR2 FQNEAQ. The CDR3 loop is CASSRIRDSYEAFF. In DNA form, the CDR3 reads TGTGCCAGCAGCCGTATCCGGGACAGCTATGAAGCTTTCTTT.

This clonotype was observed at least ten times. The CDR3 loop is CASSSPGLTSSYEQYF. The CDR3 DNA sequence: TGTGCCAGCAGCAGTCCGGGACTCACGAGCTCCTACGAGCAGTACTTC. This chain uses TRBV7-8 with TRBJ2-7; perhaps TRBD2 as D (6 bases). Trimming left V 5 bases short and J 0 bases short, with 17 bases between. The CDR3 extends over 16 amino acids. Germline CDR1 is SGHVS and CDR2 is FQNEAQ.

This clonotype was recorded at least ten times. V is TRBV7-6 and J is TRBJ1-1; D possibly corresponds to TRBD1 (5 bases). CDR3 length: 14 amino acids. Trimming left V 3 bases short and J 1 base short, with 9 bases between. CDR1 SGHVS and CDR2 FNYEAQ come from the germline V gene. CDR3 in DNA: TGTGCCAGCAGCTTTCGGGGGGAGAACACTGAAGCTTTCTTT. It is translated as CASSFRGENTEAFF.